Listed here are 25 T cell receptor beta chains from one sample, sequenced in a study of spatial heterogeneity in lung cancer. Study results and caveats: Counts of expanded alpha and beta TCRs within tumors tracked the tumor nonsynonymous mutation count.

TCRdb independently ran MiXCR on the 5' RACE reads; one entry per CDR3 protein. The data hold 15,000 to 20,000 distinct CDR3 sequences, with approximately 6.2% observed a single time. These receptors have no identified antigens. Time point noted: sample taken at primary tumor resection. The sample consisted of lung tumor tissue, taken at surgery. The source of these receptors is a male donor with early-stage non-small cell lung cancer.

This clonotype was seen a few times. Because the library targeted alpha chains, this beta chain is an off-target read whose size means little. The chain recombines TRBV20-1 with TRBJ2-3; D is unresolved. Germline CDR1 and CDR2: DFQATT and SNEGSKA (reference sequence). Trimming cost V 6 bases and J 0 bases, with 7 bases left between them. The length of the CDR3 is 12 residues. This CDR3 is CSAKASTDTQYF. CDR3 nucleotide sequence: TGCAGTGCCAAAGCTAGCACAGATACGCAGTATTTT.

This clonotype was picked up many times. This beta chain appears as a stray read in a library generated for alpha chains; its size is not informative. V gene TRBV20-1 combines with J gene TRBJ2-7; no clear D. The V and J ends lost 8 bases and 1 base respectively, with 6 bases between them. The CDR3 extends over 10 amino acids. CDR1 DFQATT and CDR2 SNEGSKA come from the germline V gene (reference sequence). This chain's CDR3 is CSLGSYEQYF. CDR3 sequence (DNA): TGCAGTTTAGGTTCCTACGAGCAGTACTTC.

Judged by abundance, this clonotype is medium-sized (0.01 to 0.1%). This beta chain appears as a stray read in a library generated for alpha chains; its size is not informative. The V gene is TRBV27, the J gene TRBJ2-7; D gene ambiguous. Deletions cut 5 bases from V and 6 bases from J, with 8 bases between. CDR3 length equals 11 residues. CDR1 MNHEY and CDR2 SMNVEV come from the germline V gene (reference sequence). DNA of the CDR3: TGTGCCAGCAGTCCGCCCCCCGAGCAGTACTTC. Amino acids: CASSPPPEQYF.

This clonotype is termed large. This beta chain is a stray read from a library made for alpha chains; its abundance is not meaningful. The gene calls are TRBV20-1 and TRBJ2-3; D is ambiguous. With 3 bases removed from V and 0 bases from J, the gap between germline ends came to 7 bases. Germline assignment: CDR1 DFQATT and CDR2 SNEGSKA (reference sequence). This CDR3 has 13 amino acids. As DNA, the CDR3 is TGCAGTGCTAGGATGTCTAGCACAGATACGCAGTATTTT. Amino acid sequence: CSARMSSTDTQYF.

This clonotype was seen many times. Because this beta chain is a stray read in a library intended to capture alpha chains, its abundance should not be given much weight. This chain joins TRBV9 and TRBJ1-1, with 8 nucleotides matching TRBD1. Trimming at V came to 0 bases and at J to 7 bases, leaving 8 bases not matched to a gene. This CDR3 spans 15 amino acids. The V gene's germline CDR1 is SGDLS and CDR2 YYNGEE. CDR3 loop: CASSVGRGRVDEAFF. CDR3 bases: TGTGCCAGCAGCGTAGGCAGGGGGCGCGTTGATGAAGCTTTCTTT.

To note about this clonotype: The library was built for alpha chains, so this beta chain is an off-target read and its size means little. The gene calls are TRBV27 and TRBJ2-1; D uncertain. Germline V CDR1 and CDR2: MNHEY, SMNVEV (reference sequence). Trimming stripped 6 bases from V and 6 bases from J, with 12 bases between. This CDR3 region has 13 residues. The chain's CDR3 is CASSPRIRNEQFF. The DNA for the CDR3 is TGTGCCAGCAGCCCTCGGATCCGCAATGAGCAGTTCTTC.

This clonotype was seen many times. This beta chain appears as a stray read in a library generated for alpha chains; its size is not informative. V is TRBV6-2 or TRBV6-3 and J is TRBJ2-3; the D call may be TRBD1 or TRBD2 (6 bases each). The CDR3 is 15 amino acids. In germline, CDR1 is MNHEY, CDR2 SVGEGT. V lost 5 bases to trimming and J lost 2 bases, with 14 bases between them. CDR3 region: CASSPARGPTDTQYF. DNA for the CDR3: TGTGCCAGCAGTCCCGCCCGGGGGCCCACAGATACGCAGTATTTT.

This clonotype appeared many times. This beta chain was picked up by a library intended for alpha chains and is off target, so its count carries little meaning. The chain carries TRBV29-1 and TRBJ2-7; TRBD2 matches 14 bases. CDR1 SQVTM and CDR2 ANQGSEA come from the germline V gene. The CDR3 has 14 residues. The V gene end was trimmed by 6 bases and the J gene end by 5 bases; junction bases not matched to a gene: 6. DNA for the CDR3: TGCAGCGTGAGACTAGCGGGAGGGTCCGACGAGCAGTACTTC. It translates to CSVRLAGGSDEQYF.

This clonotype appeared many times. This beta chain came through as a stray read in a library set up for alpha chains, and its size says little. This rearrangement joins TRBV7-2 to TRBJ2-3, with D maybe TRBD2 (5 bases). CDR3 length: 16 amino acids. V lost 0 bases to trimming and J lost 4 bases, with 14 bases between them. Per germline, CDR1 SGHTA and CDR2 FQGNSA. CDR3 amino acids: CASSLALLGSADTQYF. The CDR3 DNA follows: TGTGCCAGCAGCTTAGCCCTACTAGGCAGTGCAGATACGCAGTATTTT. Together with reference TRBV7-2 and TRBJ2-3, the CDR3 gives the full variable domain: GAGVSQSPSNKVTEKGKDVELRCDPISGHTALYWYRQSLGQGLEFLIYFQGNSAPDKSGLPSDRFSAERTGGSVSTLTIQRTQQEDSAVYLCASSLALLGSADTQYFGPGTRLTVL.

The table lists this clonotype with many counts. Because the library targeted alpha chains, this beta chain is an off-target read whose size means little. The rearrangement uses TRBV4-3 and TRBJ2-7; D call uncertain. Per germline, CDR1 LGHNA and CDR2 YSLEER. The CDR3 length is 14 residues. V was pared by 1 base and J by 2 bases, with 9 bases between. The CDR3: CASSQGFDTYEQYF. The CDR3 region has the DNA TGCGCCAGCAGCCAAGGGTTTGACACCTACGAGCAGTACTTC.

This clonotype has at least ten counts. Being off target in a library aimed at alpha chains, this beta chain has a size of little meaning. The rearrangement uses TRBV7-2 and TRBJ1-1, with D perhaps TRBD1 (5 bases). V lost 2 bases and J lost 6, with 16 bases in between. CDR1 and CDR2 from the germline V gene are SGHTA and FQGNSA. The CDR3 is 15 residues long. CDR3 nucleotides: TGTGCCAGCAGCTTATATAAGGGGATCGGGTCTGAAGCTTTCTTT. Residues: CASSLYKGIGSEAFF.

To note about this clonotype: The library was built for alpha chains, so this beta chain is an off-target read and its size means little. The rearrangement joins TRBV7-2 to TRBJ2-5, with 15 bases fitting TRBD2. This CDR3 spans 16 amino acids. Per germline, CDR1 SGHTA and CDR2 FQGNSA. J gave up 7 bases and V 5 bases, and 8 bases lay outside the gene matches. This CDR3 is CASSPGLAGGLGTQYF. DNA of the CDR3: TGTGCCAGCAGCCCGGGACTAGCGGGGGGTTTGGGGACCCAGTACTTC.

Notes on this clonotype: A library made for alpha chains picked up this beta chain off target, so its size means little. This sequence joins TRBV27 and TRBJ2-7; 9 nucleotides match TRBD1. Per the germline V gene, CDR1 is MNHEY and CDR2 is SMNVEV (reference sequence). The CDR3 is 16 amino acids. V shed 4 bases, J shed 0 bases, and the junction held 7 bases outside the gene matches. The CDR3 DNA sequence: TGTGCCAGCAGTTCCGGGACAGGGTCAAGCTCCTACGAGCAGTACTTC. It specifies CASSSGTGSSSYEQYF.

This clonotype appeared many times. This beta chain was picked up by a library intended for alpha chains and is off target, so its count carries little meaning. J is TRBJ2-5 and V is TRBV5-1, with D possibly being TRBD1 (5 bases). Germline-derived CDR1 and CDR2 are SGHRS and YFSETQ. The CDR3 is made up of 16 amino acids. V lost 4 bases to trimming and J lost 1 base, with 17 bases between them. The CDR3 loop is CASSLGQGSRQETQYF. The DNA of the CDR3 is TGCGCCAGCAGCCTTGGTCAGGGAAGTCGCCAAGAGACCCAGTACTTC.

This clonotype is medium-sized (0.01 to 0.1%). This beta chain is off target for a library built for alpha chains, so its abundance means little. The CDR3 DNA follows: TGTGCCAGCAGCTTAGTCAGGGACGTGACTGGAAACACCATATATTTT. Translated: CASSLVRDVTGNTIYF. V and J are TRBV7-9 and TRBJ1-3, with D tentatively TRBD1 (5 bases). The V end lost 1 base, the J end lost 2 bases, and 12 bases lay between the germline ends. From germline, CDR1 is SEHNR and CDR2 FQNEAQ (reference sequence). The CDR3 is 16 amino acids.

This clonotype was counted ten times or more. The library was built for alpha chains, so this beta chain is an off-target read and its size means little. The rearrangement uses TRBV11-2 and TRBJ2-1; 8 bases are a match to TRBD2. After removal of 4 bases from V and 7 bases from J, the junction contained 9 bases not matched to a gene. This CDR3 contains 15 residues. The germline V gene has CDR1 SGHAT and CDR2 FQNNGV. CDR3 region: CASSSEGSGGNEQFF. The DNA of the CDR3 is TGTGCCAGCAGCTCCGAAGGGAGCGGGGGAAATGAGCAGTTCTTC.

This clonotype is termed medium-sized (0.01 to 0.1%). This beta chain is off target for a library built for alpha chains, so its abundance means little. The chain recombines TRBV5-1 with TRBJ2-3; 10 bases agree with TRBD2. Germline values: CDR1 SGHRS, CDR2 YFSETQ. The CDR3 runs 14 residues. Trimming cost V 4 bases and J 1 base; bases outside gene matches: 0. CDR3 amino acids: CASSLAGGTDTQYF. CDR3 bases: TGCGCCAGCAGCCTAGCGGGGGGCACAGATACGCAGTATTTT. Together with reference TRBV5-1 and TRBJ2-3, the CDR3 gives the full variable domain: KAGVTQTPRYLIKTRGQQVTLSCSPISGHRSVSWYQQTPGQGLQFLFEYFSETQRNKGNFPGRFSGRQFSNSRSEMNVSTLELGDSALYLCASSLAGGTDTQYFGPGTRLTVL.

This clonotype was detected ten times or more. The library was prepared for alpha chains; this beta chain is a stray read, so its frequency means little. The chain recombines TRBV6-2 or TRBV6-3 with TRBJ2-1; TRBD1 or TRBD2 may be the D gene (5 bases each). V gave up 8 bases and J gave up 4 bases, with 12 bases separating them. CDR3 size: 13 residues. Germline CDR1 reads MNHEY; CDR2 reads SVGEGT. The CDR3 here is CASGGYRYNEQFF. Here the CDR3 DNA reads TGTGCCAGCGGAGGCTACAGGTACAATGAGCAGTTCTTC.

The table lists this clonotype with many counts. This beta chain was picked up by a library intended for alpha chains and is off target, so its count carries little meaning. This chain connects TRBV7-9 to TRBJ2-3, with D perhaps given as TRBD1 or TRBD2 (5 bases each). The V end was cut by 5 bases, the J end by 3 bases, with 12 bases between. Germline CDR1 reads SEHNR; CDR2 reads FQNEAQ (reference sequence). This CDR3 has 14 residues. CDR3 DNA: TGTGCCAGCAGCCGCCCAGGGAGTACAGATACGCAGTATTTT. It specifies CASSRPGSTDTQYF.

This clonotype was seen ten or more times. Since it is a stray read in a library aimed at alpha chains, this beta chain has a size that is not meaningful. The gene calls are TRBV18 and TRBJ2-7, with 13 positions matching TRBD2. Germline V CDR1 and CDR2: KGHSH, LQKENI. After removal of 5 bases from V and 3 bases from J, the junction contained 1 base not matched to a gene. There are 14 residues in the CDR3. Written as DNA, the CDR3 is TGTGCCAGCTCAGGGACTAGCGGGAACTACGAGCAGTACTTC. Protein product: CASSGTSGNYEQYF.

In this sample, this clonotype is medium-sized. Found in a library prepared for alpha chains, this beta chain is an off-target read, and its abundance has little meaning. The V gene is TRBV20-1, the J gene TRBJ2-7; 8 bases agree with TRBD2. V gave up 3 bases and J gave up 7 bases; unmatched junction bases: 8. CDR3 size: 13 residues. Germline V gene data show CDR1 as DFQATT and CDR2 as SNEGSKA (reference sequence). The CDR3 loop reads CSASLAGLREQYF. The CDR3 DNA is TGCAGTGCTAGTCTAGCGGGTCTTAGGGAGCAGTACTTC.

This clonotype occurred many times. Found in a library prepared for alpha chains, this beta chain is an off-target read, and its abundance has little meaning. The V gene is TRBV6-2 or TRBV6-3, the J gene TRBJ2-1; D call uncertain. This CDR3 is built from 15 residues. Trimming left V 7 bases short and J 0 bases short, with 13 bases between. Germline V gene lookup returns CDR1 MNHEY and CDR2 SVGEGT. Here the CDR3 DNA reads TGTGCCAGCACCCTAAGGCGGAACTCCTACAATGAGCAGTTCTTC. Protein: CASTLRRNSYNEQFF.

Ten or more counts support this clonotype. Found in a library prepared for alpha chains, this beta chain is an off-target read, and its abundance has little meaning. The rearrangement uses TRBV27 and TRBJ2-1; the match to TRBD2 covers 8 bases. The V and J ends lost 3 bases and 8 bases, in that order; junction bases with no gene match: 3. This CDR3 is built from 13 residues. The V gene's germline CDR1 is MNHEY and CDR2 SMNVEV (reference sequence). DNA of the CDR3: TGTGCCAGCAGTTTCGCGGGGGGTCATGAGCAGTTCTTC. This gives the protein CASSFAGGHEQFF.

By share, this clonotype ranks as medium-sized. This beta chain is off target for a library built for alpha chains, so its abundance means little. The V call is TRBV28, the J call TRBJ2-1, with 8 bases matching TRBD2. Unmatched junction bases numbered 4, after V lost 2 bases and J lost 4 bases. This CDR3 is 15 amino acids long. Germline CDR1 is MDHEN and CDR2 is SYDVKM. Written as DNA, the CDR3 is TGTGCCAGCAGTTTAGCGGGAGGCCCATACAATGAGCAGTTCTTC. Its protein is CASSLAGGPYNEQFF. The variable domain in full, completed from reference TRBV28 and TRBJ2-1, reads DVKVTQSSRYLVKRTGEKVFLECVQDMDHENMFWYRQDPGLGLRLIYFSYDVKMKEKGDIPEGYSVSREKKERFSLILESASTNQTSMYLCASSLAGGPYNEQFFGPGTRLTVL.

Note on this clonotype: The library was designed around alpha chains, so this beta chain is a stray read whose abundance carries little weight. The CDR3, as DNA: TGTGCCAGCAGTCCACAGGGACCTCACTCCTACGAGCAGTACTTC. Encoded protein: CASSPQGPHSYEQYF. This sequence joins TRBV12-3 or TRBV12-4 and TRBJ2-7; a weak D match, TRBD1 (6 bases). There are 15 residues in the CDR3. V was shortened by 5 bases and J by 0 bases, with 14 bases between the two germline ends.